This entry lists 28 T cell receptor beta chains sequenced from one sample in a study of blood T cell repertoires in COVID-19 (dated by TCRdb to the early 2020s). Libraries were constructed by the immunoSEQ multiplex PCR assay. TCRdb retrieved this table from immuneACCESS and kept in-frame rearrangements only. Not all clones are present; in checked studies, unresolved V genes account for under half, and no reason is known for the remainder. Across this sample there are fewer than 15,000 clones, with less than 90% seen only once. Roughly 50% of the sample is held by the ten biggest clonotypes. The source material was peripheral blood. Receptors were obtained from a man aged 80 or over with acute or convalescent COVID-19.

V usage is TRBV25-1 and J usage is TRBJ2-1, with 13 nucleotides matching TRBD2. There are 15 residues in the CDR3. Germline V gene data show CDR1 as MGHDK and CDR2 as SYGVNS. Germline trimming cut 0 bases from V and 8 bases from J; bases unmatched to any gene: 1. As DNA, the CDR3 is TGTGCCAGCAGTGAATACGGACTAGCGGGAGATGAGCAGTTCTTC. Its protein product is CASSEYGLAGDEQFF.

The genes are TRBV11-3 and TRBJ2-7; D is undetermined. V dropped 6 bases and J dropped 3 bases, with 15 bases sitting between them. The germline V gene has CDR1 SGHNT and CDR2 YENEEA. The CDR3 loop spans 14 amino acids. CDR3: CASRSPGSIYEQYF. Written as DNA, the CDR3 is TGTGCCAGCAGGTCCCCCGGGTCCATCTACGAGCAGTACTTC.

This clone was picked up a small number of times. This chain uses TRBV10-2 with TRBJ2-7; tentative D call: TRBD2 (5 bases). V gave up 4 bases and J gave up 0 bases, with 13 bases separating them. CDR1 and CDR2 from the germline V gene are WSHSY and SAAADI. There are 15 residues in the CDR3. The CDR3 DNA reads TGCGCCAGCAGTGCCTTGGACTGGAGCTCCTACGAGCAGTACTTC. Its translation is CASSALDWSSYEQYF.

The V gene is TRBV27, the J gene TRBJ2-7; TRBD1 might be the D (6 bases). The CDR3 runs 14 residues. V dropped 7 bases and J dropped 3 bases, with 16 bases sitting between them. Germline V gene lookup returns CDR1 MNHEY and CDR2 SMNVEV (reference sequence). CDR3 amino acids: CASTPRQGNYEQYF. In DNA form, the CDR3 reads TGTGCCAGCACCCCTCGGCAGGGGAACTACGAGCAGTACTTC.

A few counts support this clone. The CDR3 nucleotides read TGTGCCAGCAGCTTATACAGGGGCGGAGAAAAACTGTTTTTT. Its protein is CASSLYRGGEKLFF. V usage is TRBV11-2 and J usage is TRBJ1-4, with 7 bases that match TRBD1. V lost 2 bases to trimming and J lost 8 bases; unmatched junction nucleotides: 5. From germline, CDR1 is SGHAT and CDR2 FQNNGV. The CDR3 is 14 residues long.

In DNA form, the CDR3 reads TGCAGTGCGCTGGGACTAGCGGAGCAGTACTTC. Protein: CSALGLAEQYF. The chain uses TRBV20-1 and TRBJ2-7; 10 nucleotides align to TRBD2. The germline gives CDR1 DFQATT, CDR2 SNEGSKA (reference sequence). Trimming cost V 6 bases and J 7 bases; bases outside gene matches: 3. The CDR3 runs to 11 residues.

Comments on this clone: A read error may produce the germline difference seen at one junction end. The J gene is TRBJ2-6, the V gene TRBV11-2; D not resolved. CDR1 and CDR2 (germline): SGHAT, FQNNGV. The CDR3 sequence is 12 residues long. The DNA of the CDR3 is TGTGCCAGCCTACCTGGTGCCAACGTCCTGACTTTC. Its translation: CASLPGANVLTF.

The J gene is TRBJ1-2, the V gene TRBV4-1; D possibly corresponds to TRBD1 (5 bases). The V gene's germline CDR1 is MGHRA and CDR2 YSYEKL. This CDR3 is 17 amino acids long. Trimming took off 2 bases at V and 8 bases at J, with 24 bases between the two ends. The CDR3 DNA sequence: TGCGCCAGCAGCCAACCCTTCGGGGGGACGCAGGTCCCCGGCTACACCTTC. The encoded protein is CASSQPFGGTQVPGYTF.

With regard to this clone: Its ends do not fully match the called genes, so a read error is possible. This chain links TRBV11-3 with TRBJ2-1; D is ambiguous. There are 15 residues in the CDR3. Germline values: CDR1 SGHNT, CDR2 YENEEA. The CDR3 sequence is CASSLDPWAYDEQFF. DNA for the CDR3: TGTGCCAGCAGCTTAGATCCCTGGGCCTACGATGAGCAGTTCTTC.

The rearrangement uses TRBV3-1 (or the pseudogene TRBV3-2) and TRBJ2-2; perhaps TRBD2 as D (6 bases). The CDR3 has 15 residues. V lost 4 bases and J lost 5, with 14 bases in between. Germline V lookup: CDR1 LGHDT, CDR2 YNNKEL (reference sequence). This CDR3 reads CASSPYGGGTGELFF. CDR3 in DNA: TGTGCCAGCAGCCCCTACGGGGGTGGGACCGGGGAGCTGTTTTTT.

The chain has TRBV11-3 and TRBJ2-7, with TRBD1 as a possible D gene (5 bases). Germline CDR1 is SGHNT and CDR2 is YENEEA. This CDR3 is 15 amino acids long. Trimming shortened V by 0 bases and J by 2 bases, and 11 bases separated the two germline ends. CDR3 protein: CASSLDLTAPYEQYF. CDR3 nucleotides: TGTGCCAGCAGCTTAGACTTGACAGCCCCCTACGAGCAGTACTTC.

The CDR3 region is CASSWSYRETQYF. CDR3 sequence (DNA): TGTGCCAGCAGCTGGAGCTATCGGGAGACCCAGTACTTC. The chain couples TRBV7-2 to TRBJ2-5; no firm D call. Trimming removed 4 bases at V and 5 bases at J, with 11 bases between. The CDR3 totals 13 residues. In germline, CDR1 is SGHTA, CDR2 FQGNSA.

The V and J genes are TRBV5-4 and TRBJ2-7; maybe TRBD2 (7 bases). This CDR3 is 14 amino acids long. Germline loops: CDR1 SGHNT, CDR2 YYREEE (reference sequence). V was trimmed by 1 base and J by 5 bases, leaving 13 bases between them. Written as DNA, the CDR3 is TGTGCCAGCAGCTTGAAGTGGGGGGGCGACGAGCAGTACTTC. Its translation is CASSLKWGGDEQYF.

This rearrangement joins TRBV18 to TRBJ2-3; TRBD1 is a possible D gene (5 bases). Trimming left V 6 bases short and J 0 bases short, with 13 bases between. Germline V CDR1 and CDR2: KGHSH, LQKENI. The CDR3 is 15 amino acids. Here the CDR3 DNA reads TGTGCCAGCTCCGTGAGCAGGGCCAGCACAGATACGCAGTATTTT. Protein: CASSVSRASTDTQYF.

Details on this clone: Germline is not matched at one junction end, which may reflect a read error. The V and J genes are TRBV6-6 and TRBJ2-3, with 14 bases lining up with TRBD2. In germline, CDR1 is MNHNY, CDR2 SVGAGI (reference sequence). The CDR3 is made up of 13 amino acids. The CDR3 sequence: CASSYGTSGGPAF. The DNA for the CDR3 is TGTGCCAGCAGTTACGGGACTAGCGGGGGCCCGGCTTTT.

CDR3 coding DNA: TGTGCCAGCAGTCTTTCCGGGACAGGGTTTGGTGAGACCCAGTACTTC. Its protein product is CASSLSGTGFGETQYF. V is TRBV11-2 and J is TRBJ2-5, with TRBD1 matching over 9 bases. Germline trimming cut 6 bases from V and 5 bases from J; bases unmatched to any gene: 13. The CDR3 sequence is 16 residues long. Germline CDR1 reads SGHAT; CDR2 reads FQNNGV.

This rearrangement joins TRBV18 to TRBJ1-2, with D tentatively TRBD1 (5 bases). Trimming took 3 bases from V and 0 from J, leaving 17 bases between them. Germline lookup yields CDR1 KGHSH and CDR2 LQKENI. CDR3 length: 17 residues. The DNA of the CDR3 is TGTGCCAGCTCACCTCTGCCGTTGTCGGGGGCTAACTATGGCTACACCTTC. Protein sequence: CASSPLPLSGANYGYTF.

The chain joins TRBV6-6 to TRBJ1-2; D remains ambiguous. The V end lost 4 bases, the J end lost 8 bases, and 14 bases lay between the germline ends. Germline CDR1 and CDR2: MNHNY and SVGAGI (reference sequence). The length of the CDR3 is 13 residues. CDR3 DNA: TGTGCCAGCAGTTCCGACACTACGGGGGGCTACACCTTC. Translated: CASSSDTTGGYTF.

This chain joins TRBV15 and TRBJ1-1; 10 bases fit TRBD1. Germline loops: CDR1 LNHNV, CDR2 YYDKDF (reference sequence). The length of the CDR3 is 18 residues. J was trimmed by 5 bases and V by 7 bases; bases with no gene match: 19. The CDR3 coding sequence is TGTGCCACCAAACCGAACCCACTAGGAGGGACAGGGGAAACTGAAGCTTTCTTT. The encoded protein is CATKPNPLGGTGETEAFF.

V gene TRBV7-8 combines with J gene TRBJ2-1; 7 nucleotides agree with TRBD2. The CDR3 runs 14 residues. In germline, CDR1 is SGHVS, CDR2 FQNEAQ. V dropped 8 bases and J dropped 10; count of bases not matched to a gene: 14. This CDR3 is CASVQTSQVREQFF. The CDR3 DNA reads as TGTGCCAGCGTGCAGACTAGCCAGGTCAGGGAGCAGTTCTTC.

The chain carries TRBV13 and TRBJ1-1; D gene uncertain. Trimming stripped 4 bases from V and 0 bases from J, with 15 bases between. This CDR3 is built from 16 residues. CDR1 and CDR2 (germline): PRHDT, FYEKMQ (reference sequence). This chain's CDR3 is CASSYPLREVNTEAFF. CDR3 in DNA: TGTGCCAGCAGCTATCCCCTTAGAGAAGTGAACACTGAAGCTTTCTTT.

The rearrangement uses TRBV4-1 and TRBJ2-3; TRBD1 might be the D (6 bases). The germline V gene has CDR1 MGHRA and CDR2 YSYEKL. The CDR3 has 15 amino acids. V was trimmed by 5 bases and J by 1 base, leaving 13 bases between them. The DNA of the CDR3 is TGCGCCAGCAGCTCTACAGGGTTAGGCACAGATACGCAGTATTTT. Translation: CASSSTGLGTDTQYF.

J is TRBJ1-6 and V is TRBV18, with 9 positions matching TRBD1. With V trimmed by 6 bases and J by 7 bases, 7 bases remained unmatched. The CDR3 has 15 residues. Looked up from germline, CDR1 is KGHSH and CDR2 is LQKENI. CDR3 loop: CASSPTGGRNSPLHF. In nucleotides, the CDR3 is TGTGCCAGCTCGCCGACAGGGGGTAGGAATTCACCCCTCCACTTT.

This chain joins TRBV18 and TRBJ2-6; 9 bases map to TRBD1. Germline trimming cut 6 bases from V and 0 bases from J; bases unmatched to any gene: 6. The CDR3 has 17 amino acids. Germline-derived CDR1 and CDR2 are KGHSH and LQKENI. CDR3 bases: TGTGCCAGCTCGTTCGGGACAGGGCGCTCTGGGGCCAACGTCCTGACTTTC. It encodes CASSFGTGRSGANVLTF.

CDR3 bases: TGCGCCAGCAGCTCCATGGGCCTCTCTGGAAACACCATATATTTT. Translated, it gives CASSSMGLSGNTIYF. The gene calls are TRBV4-1 and TRBJ1-3; D gene uncertain. V lost 5 bases, J lost 0 bases, and 11 bases lay in between. This CDR3 has 15 amino acids. Germline V gene data show CDR1 as MGHRA and CDR2 as YSYEKL.

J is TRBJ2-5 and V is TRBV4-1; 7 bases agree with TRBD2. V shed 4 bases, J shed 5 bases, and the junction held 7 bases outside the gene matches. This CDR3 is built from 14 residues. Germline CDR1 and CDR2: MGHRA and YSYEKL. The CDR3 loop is CASSLILGGETQYF. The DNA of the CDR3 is TGCGCCAGCAGCCTCATACTCGGGGGGGAGACCCAGTACTTC.

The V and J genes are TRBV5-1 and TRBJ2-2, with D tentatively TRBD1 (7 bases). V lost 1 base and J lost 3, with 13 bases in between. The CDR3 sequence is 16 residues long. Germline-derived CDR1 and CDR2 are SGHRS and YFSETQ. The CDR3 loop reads CASSLLGRGDTGELFF. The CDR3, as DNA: TGCGCCAGCAGCTTGTTGGGCAGGGGGGACACCGGGGAGCTGTTTTTT.

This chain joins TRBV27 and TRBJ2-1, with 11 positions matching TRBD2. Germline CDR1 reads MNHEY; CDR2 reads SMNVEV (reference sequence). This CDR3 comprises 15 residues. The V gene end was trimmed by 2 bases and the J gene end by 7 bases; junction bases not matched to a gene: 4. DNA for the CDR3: TGTGCCAGCAGTTTAACCCGACTAGCGGGAAATGAGCAGTTCTTC. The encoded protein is CASSLTRLAGNEQFF.